This record looks at one TCR beta chain sequence and its context. What this receptor recognizes is not known. Per-nucleotide qualities are absent, and no much larger clonotype sits a single base away. The CDR3 runs 16 amino acids, cysteine and phenylalanine included. The retained sequence is limited to the CDR3, 48 bases, with the frame set at the first base. CDR1 and CDR2 are drawn from the germline V gene: LGHNT, FRNRAP. V is pared back by 4 bases and J by 7 bases, with 22 bases lying between the germline termini. Whole blood was collected in K2EDTA tubes by collaborating institutions according to the institutions' own protocols. For TCRbeta analysis, collaborators shipped samples as frozen whole blood, isolated PBMCs, or DNA extracted from either of those sample types. These data belong to a study of blood T cell repertoires in COVID-19 (TCRdb year 2020). In the study overall: Collaborator samples came from the United States, Italy and Spain and covered acute and convalescent phases of COVID-19. The repertoires were released in a freely available public database intended as a resource for research on the immune response to SARS-CoV-2. Nearly every sample came with metadata listing a de-identified subject ID, COVID-19 status, age in years and sex. Deeply sampled blood TCRbeta repertoires from subjects exposed to, actively infected with, or recovered from COVID-19 were included in the dataset. Where available, HLA class I and class II types were obtained from metadata supplied by the sample provider rather than from assay-based typing. The material from the prospective study consisted of cDNA or gDNA derived from T cells, B-cell-depleted T cells, or PBMCs. Samples came from the ongoing ImmuneRACE study (first 160 participants) plus 1,254 subjects from 6 global collaborators.

Paper-wide results and their limitations: How much clinical and demographic metadata was included differed by source and by participant, and the metadata was provided uncurated.

TCRbeta CDR3 regions were amplified from genomic DNA using the immunoSEQ Assay, a bias-controlled multiplex PCR. Per the source publication's procedure: Nucleated cell counts per sample were estimated from amplification of reference gene primers within the assay. To quantify the absolute abundance of each unique TCRbeta CDR3 rearrangement, sequence reads were collapsed and filtered. For each sample, productive Simpson clonality was calculated by taking the square root of Simpson's diversity index across productive rearrangements. This immuneACCESS table, as held by TCRdb, lists in-frame sequences with V and J called but not all clones. Of the missing ones, under half trace to an unresolved V gene in checked studies; the others have no known cause. Clone size and the V and J calls come from that table; the DNA yielded D and trimming. The sample table holds over 200,000 clones, of which 83% were seen once. Roughly 8.8% of the sample goes to the ten largest clones.

The chain is made from TRBV12-5 and TRBJ2-5; the D region possibly corresponds to TRBD2 (5 bases align). Sequencing input: peripheral blood. The source is a man in his forties or fifties with active or convalescent COVID-19. The CDR3 corresponds to CASGSADGRGSRTQYF. Read as DNA, the sequence is TGTGCTAGTGGTTCCGCGGACGGTCGGGGTTCGAGGACCCAGTACTTC.